Below are 5 T cell receptor beta chains sequenced from a single sample in a study of T cell repertoires in cytomegalovirus infection. These TCRs are of unknown antigen specificity. TCRdb analysed the reads with MiXCR anew, one entry per CDR3 protein. The sample shows around 500,000 distinct CDR3 sequences, roughly 46% of them seen only once. Specimen: cultured PBMCs, collected from culture after CMV antigen stimulation. These receptors were collected from a human donor in good health (CMV status not recorded). Some clones in this sample may be carry-over from other donors' samples.

This clonotype showed up just a few times. This sequence joins TRBV27 and TRBJ2-2; tentatively, D is TRBD2 (5 bases). The CDR3 has 17 amino acids. Germline V gene data show CDR1 as MNHEY and CDR2 as SMNVEV (reference sequence). V dropped 0 bases and J dropped 11 bases, with 22 bases sitting between them. The DNA for the CDR3 is TGTGCCAGCAGTTTATCTGTGACTCCCTCTCTCGGGGAAGAGCTGTTTTTT. Translated: CASSLSVTPSLGEELFF.

This sequence joins TRBV6-8 and TRBJ1-2, with 9 bases identical to TRBD1. The CDR3 contains 14 residues. Looked up from germline, CDR1 is MNHGY and CDR2 is SAAAGT. V shed 2 bases, J shed 5 bases, and the junction held 3 bases outside the gene matches. CDR3 DNA: TGTGCCAGCAGTTACGGGACAGGGACGTATGGCTACACCTTC. As protein: CASSYGTGTYGYTF.

The chain uses TRBV20-1 and TRBJ2-1; tentative D call: TRBD2 (6 bases). The CDR3 has 18 amino acids. V was shortened by 2 bases and J by 4 bases, with 24 bases between the two germline ends. Germline V gives CDR1 DFQATT, CDR2 SNEGSKA (reference sequence). CDR3 DNA: TGCAGTGCTAGATCTTTGGGGAACTGGGGGGACCCATACAATGAGCAGTTCTTC. Encoded protein: CSARSLGNWGDPYNEQFF.

The gene calls are TRBV7-6 and TRBJ2-7; TRBD2 matches 9 bases. The junction had 13 bases not matched to a gene; V was cut back by 1 base and J by 3 bases. Germline V CDR1 and CDR2: SGHVS, FNYEAQ. CDR3 length: 18 amino acids. This chain's CDR3 is CASSLGGGEASGIYEQYF. Here the CDR3 DNA reads TGTGCCAGCAGCTTAGGAGGGGGGGAGGCTAGCGGGATCTACGAGCAGTACTTC.

This clonotype was observed a few times. The J gene is TRBJ2-7, the V gene TRBV6-6; the match to TRBD1 covers 7 bases. J was trimmed by 6 bases and V by 5 bases; bases with no gene match: 13. Germline CDR1 reads MNHNY; CDR2 reads SVGAGI (reference sequence). The CDR3 covers 15 residues. In nucleotides, the CDR3 is TGTGCCAGCAGTGTTGGGAAGGGGGCTTTAAGCGAGCAGTACTTC. Amino acids: CASSVGKGALSEQYF.